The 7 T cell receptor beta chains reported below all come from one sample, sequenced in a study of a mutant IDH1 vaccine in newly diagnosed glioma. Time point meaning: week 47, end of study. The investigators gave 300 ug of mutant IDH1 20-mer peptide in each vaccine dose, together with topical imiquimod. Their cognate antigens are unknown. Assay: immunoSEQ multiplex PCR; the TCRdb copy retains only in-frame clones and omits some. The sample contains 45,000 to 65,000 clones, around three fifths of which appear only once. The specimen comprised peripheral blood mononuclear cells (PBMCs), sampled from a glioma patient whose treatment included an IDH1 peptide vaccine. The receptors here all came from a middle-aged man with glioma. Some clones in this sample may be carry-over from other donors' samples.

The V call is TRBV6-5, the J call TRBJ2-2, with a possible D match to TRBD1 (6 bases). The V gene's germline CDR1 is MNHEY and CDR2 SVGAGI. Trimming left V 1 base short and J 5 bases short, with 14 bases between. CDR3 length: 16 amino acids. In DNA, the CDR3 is TGTGCCAGCAGTTACTGGCAGGGGACGGGGACCGGGGAGCTGTTTTTT. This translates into CASSYWQGTGTGELFF.

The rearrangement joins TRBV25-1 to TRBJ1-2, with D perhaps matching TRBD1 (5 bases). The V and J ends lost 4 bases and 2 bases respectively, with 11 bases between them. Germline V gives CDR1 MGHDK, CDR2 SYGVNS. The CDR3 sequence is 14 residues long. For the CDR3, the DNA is TGTGCCAGCAGTGGGGCAGGGAGCAACTATGGCTACACCTTC. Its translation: CASSGAGSNYGYTF.

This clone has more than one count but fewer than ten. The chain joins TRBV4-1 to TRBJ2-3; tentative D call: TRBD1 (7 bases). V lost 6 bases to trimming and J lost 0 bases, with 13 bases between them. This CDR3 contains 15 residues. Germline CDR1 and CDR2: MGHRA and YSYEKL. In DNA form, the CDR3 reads TGCGCCAGCAGTCGGGGGACAGTGAGCACAGATACGCAGTATTTT. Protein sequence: CASSRGTVSTDTQYF.

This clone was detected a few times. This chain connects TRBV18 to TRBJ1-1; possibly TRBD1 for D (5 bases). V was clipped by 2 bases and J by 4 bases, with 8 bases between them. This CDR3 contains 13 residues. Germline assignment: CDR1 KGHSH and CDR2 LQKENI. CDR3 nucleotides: TGTGCCAGCTCACCAGGGACCGGCACTGAAGCTTTCTTT. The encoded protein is CASSPGTGTEAFF.

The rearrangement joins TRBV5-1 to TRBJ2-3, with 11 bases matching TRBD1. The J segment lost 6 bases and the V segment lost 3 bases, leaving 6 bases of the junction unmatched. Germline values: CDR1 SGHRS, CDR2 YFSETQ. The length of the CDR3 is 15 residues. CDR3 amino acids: CASSSRTGGADTQYF. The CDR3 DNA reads TGCGCCAGCAGCTCGCGGACAGGGGGCGCGGATACGCAGTATTTT. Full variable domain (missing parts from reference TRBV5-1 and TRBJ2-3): KAGVTQTPRYLIKTRGQQVTLSCSPISGHRSVSWYQQTPGQGLQFLFEYFSETQRNKGNFPGRFSGRQFSNSRSEMNVSTLELGDSALYLCASSSRTGGADTQYFGPGTRLTVL.

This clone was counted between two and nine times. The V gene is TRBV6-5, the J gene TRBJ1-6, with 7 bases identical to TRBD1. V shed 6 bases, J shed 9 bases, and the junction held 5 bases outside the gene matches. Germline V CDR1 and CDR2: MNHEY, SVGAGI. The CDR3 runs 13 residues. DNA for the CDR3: TGTGCCAGCAGAAGGGACAGTCCTTCACCCCTCCACTTT. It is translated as CASRRDSPSPLHF.

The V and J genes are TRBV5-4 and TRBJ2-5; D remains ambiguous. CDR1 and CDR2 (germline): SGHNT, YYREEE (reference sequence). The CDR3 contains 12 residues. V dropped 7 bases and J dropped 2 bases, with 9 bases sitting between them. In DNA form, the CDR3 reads TGTGCCAGCGGGCGGAAGCAAGAGACCCAGTACTTC. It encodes CASGRKQETQYF.